The 30 T cell receptor beta chains below come from one sample, sequenced in a study of post-analysis software for immune sequencing data. No antigens are known for them. Regarding the study as a whole: Among roughly five TRBV segments more frequent in patients than controls were TRBV5-6, TRBV5-1 and TRBV20-1.

Each TCR beta cDNA library carried unique molecular identifiers. TCRdb reprocessed the PCR reads via MiXCR and lists one record per CDR3 protein. The profile shows 800,000 to 950,000 distinct CDR3 sequences, about 53% of them singletons. The sample taken for sequencing was blood. The receptors here all came from a girl aged 10 to 17 with multiple sclerosis.

This clonotype was detected a few times. The J gene is TRBJ2-7, the V gene TRBV10-3; 7 bases agree with TRBD1. The junction had 6 bases not matched to a gene; V was cut back by 10 bases and J by 3 bases. CDR1 and CDR2 (germline): ENHRY, SYGVKD. The CDR3 covers 12 residues. This CDR3 is CATRTGDYEQYF. In nucleotides, the CDR3 is TGTGCCACTAGGACAGGCGACTACGAGCAGTACTTC.

There are a few counts of this clonotype. The V gene is TRBV29-1, the J gene TRBJ2-7; unclear D gene. The V end lost 6 bases, the J end lost 1 base, and 16 bases lay between the germline ends. CDR3 length equals 14 residues. Per the germline V gene, CDR1 is SQVTM and CDR2 is ANQGSEA. CDR3 coding DNA: TGCAGCGTCCGAGTTTCCGGTACGTCCTACGAGCAGTACTTC. Translating gives CSVRVSGTSYEQYF.

A few counts support this clonotype. Here the CDR3 DNA reads TGTGCCAGCAGTTTAAGAGGTGGGCACTATGGCTACACCTTC. Translating it yields CASSLRGGHYGYTF. The gene calls are TRBV27 and TRBJ1-2; D is undetermined. This CDR3 is 14 amino acids long. V gave up 2 bases and J gave up 3 bases, with 10 bases separating them. Germline V gene data show CDR1 as MNHEY and CDR2 as SMNVEV (reference sequence).

The gene calls are TRBV19 and TRBJ1-1; weak D call: TRBD1 (6 bases). The V end lost 3 bases, the J end lost 4 bases, and 12 bases lay between the germline ends. Germline V lookup: CDR1 LNHDA, CDR2 SQIVND (reference sequence). The CDR3 has 14 residues. DNA of the CDR3: TGTGCCAGTAGTATCGGGCAGGGGAGCACTGAAGCTTTCTTT. Translated, it gives CASSIGQGSTEAFF.

This chain links TRBV12-5 with TRBJ2-5; TRBD1 agrees at 10 bases. The length of the CDR3 is 14 residues. The J segment lost 3 bases and the V segment lost 6 bases, leaving 4 bases of the junction unmatched. The germline V gene encodes CDR1 LGHNT and CDR2 FRNRAP. As DNA, the CDR3 is TGTGCTAGTGGCGGGACAGGGGAAGAAGAGACCCAGTACTTC. This encodes CASGGTGEEETQYF.

The CDR3 reads CASSLPTSGRGNEQFF. CDR3 nucleotide sequence: TGTGCCAGCAGTCTTCCGACTAGCGGGAGGGGAAATGAGCAGTTCTTC. The chain combines TRBV12-3 or TRBV12-4 with TRBJ2-1, with TRBD2 matching 14 bases. This CDR3 contains 16 residues. The ends lost 5 bases at V and 7 bases at J; junction bases unmatched: 7.

The genes are TRBV20-1 and TRBJ2-5; 16 bases are shared with TRBD2. CDR3 length: 18 residues. The V gene's germline CDR1 is DFQATT and CDR2 SNEGSKA (reference sequence). V trimming: 3 bases; J trimming: 3 bases; junction bases outside the gene matches: 10. CDR3 DNA: TGCAGTGCTAGGGTCCCGGGACTAGCGGGGGGGCCTAAAGAGACCCAGTACTTC. It translates to CSARVPGLAGGPKETQYF.

This clonotype was counted a few times. The chain carries TRBV12-3 or TRBV12-4 and TRBJ2-1; D possibly corresponds to TRBD2 (6 bases). The CDR3 covers 14 residues. The V end lost 7 bases, the J end lost 6 bases, and 16 bases lay between the germline ends. For the CDR3, the DNA is TGTGCCAGCACCAAGGGACTGGGACTCAATGAGCAGTTCTTC. Its protein is CASTKGLGLNEQFF.

In this sample, this clonotype turned up once. The chain uses TRBV5-1 and TRBJ2-6, with 7 bases identical to TRBD1. This CDR3 contains 18 residues. The V and J ends lost 2 bases and 4 bases, in that order; junction bases with no gene match: 12. Germline V gene data show CDR1 as SGHRS and CDR2 as YFSETQ. The CDR3 DNA follows: TGCGCCAGCAGCTTATTGTTAGGCAGGGGGAAAGGGGCCAACGTCCTGACTTTC. Its translation is CASSLLLGRGKGANVLTF.

The DNA for the CDR3 is TGCGCCAGCACGGCAGGGTCGTCTGGCTACACCTTC. It encodes CASTAGSSGYTF. V usage is TRBV5-1 and J usage is TRBJ1-2; D might be TRBD1 (5 bases). V gave up 6 bases and J gave up 7 bases, with 13 bases separating them. The germline V gene encodes CDR1 SGHRS and CDR2 YFSETQ. The CDR3 spans 12 residues.

The rearrangement links TRBV5-1 to TRBJ2-3, with D unclear. The germline V gene has CDR1 SGHRS and CDR2 YFSETQ. Trimming removed 1 base from V and 4 bases from J, with 13 bases in between. The CDR3 sequence is 15 residues long. The CDR3 nucleotides read TGCGCCAGCAGCTTGACCCCTTCCTACGCAGATACGCAGTATTTT. This sequence encodes CASSLTPSYADTQYF.

The rearrangement links TRBV5-1 to TRBJ2-7; the match to TRBD2 covers 8 bases. V lost 4 bases to trimming and J lost 6 bases; unmatched junction nucleotides: 12. This CDR3 comprises 15 residues. Germline-derived CDR1 and CDR2 are SGHRS and YFSETQ. CDR3 nucleotides: TGCGCCAGCAGCCGAGCGGGGGCGGAGGTGTTCGAGCAGTACTTC. Encoded protein: CASSRAGAEVFEQYF.

This clonotype has just a few counts. The CDR3 sequence: CASSQDSPGRKETQYF. In nucleotides, the CDR3 is TGTGCCAGCAGCCAAGATAGCCCGGGAAGGAAGGAGACCCAGTACTTC. This sequence joins TRBV3-1 and TRBJ2-5, with D possibly being TRBD2 (5 bases). CDR1 is LGHDT and CDR2 is YNNKEL in the germline V gene (reference sequence). The ends were cut back, 0 bases at V and 5 bases at J, with 16 bases in the middle. The CDR3 length is 16 residues.

The chain joins TRBV20-1 to TRBJ2-5, with D hard to call. The germline V and J ends were trimmed by 2 bases and 0 bases, with 13 bases remaining between them. Germline V gene lookup returns CDR1 DFQATT and CDR2 SNEGSKA (reference sequence). The length of the CDR3 is 15 residues. CDR3: CSARRTILDQETQYF. CDR3 sequence (DNA): TGCAGTGCTAGACGGACCATATTGGACCAAGAGACCCAGTACTTC.

The rearrangement links TRBV3-1 to TRBJ1-5; 9 bases map to TRBD1. V trimming: 3 bases; J trimming: 2 bases; junction bases outside the gene matches: 5. Germline assignment: CDR1 LGHDT and CDR2 YNNKEL (reference sequence). The CDR3 is 16 residues long. In nucleotides, the CDR3 is TGTGCCAGCAGCCAGGGTTGGACAGGGGGCAATCAGCCCCAGCATTTT. Translation: CASSQGWTGGNQPQHF.

Here the CDR3 reads CASSPGRENTEAFF. Here the CDR3 DNA reads TGTGCCAGCAGCCCAGGCAGGGAAAACACTGAAGCTTTCTTT. The J gene is TRBJ1-1, the V gene TRBV7-3; possible D gene TRBD1, 5 bases. The CDR3 extends over 14 amino acids. With 5 bases removed from V and 2 bases from J, the gap between germline ends came to 12 bases. From germline, CDR1 is SGHTA and CDR2 FQGTGA.

The chain recombines TRBV14 with TRBJ1-2; TRBD1 aligns across 7 bases. The germline gives CDR1 SGHDN, CDR2 FVKESK. V shed 0 bases, J shed 5 bases, and the junction held 12 bases outside the gene matches. The length of the CDR3 is 17 residues. DNA for the CDR3: TGTGCCAGCAGCCAAGATATGAGGGGGCGATATCATTATGGCTACACCTTC. Amino acid sequence: CASSQDMRGRYHYGYTF.

The chain has TRBV3-1 and TRBJ2-7; D is undetermined. Germline V gives CDR1 LGHDT, CDR2 YNNKEL (reference sequence). The CDR3 length is 15 residues. V lost 1 base and J 2 bases, leaving 12 bases between the germline ends. The chain's CDR3 is CASSQVAATPYEQYF. In DNA, the CDR3 is TGTGCCAGCAGCCAAGTGGCAGCGACCCCCTACGAGCAGTACTTC.

This clonotype was counted a few times. V usage is TRBV7-2 and J usage is TRBJ2-5; 9 bases align to TRBD1. Germline V CDR1 and CDR2: SGHTA, FQGNSA. This CDR3 is built from 15 residues. The V gene end was trimmed by 3 bases and the J gene end by 3 bases; junction bases not matched to a gene: 5. The CDR3 nucleotides read TGTGCCAGCAGCTTGGACAGGGGAGGCGAAGAGACCCAGTACTTC. This sequence encodes CASSLDRGGEETQYF.

This chain connects TRBV20-1 to TRBJ2-1; TRBD2 matches at 10 bases. Germline CDR1 is DFQATT and CDR2 is SNEGSKA (reference sequence). With 0 bases clipped from V and 10 bases from J, the junction kept 6 bases outside the gene matches. The CDR3 runs to 14 residues. The CDR3, as DNA: TGCAGTGCTAGAGATCTAGCGGGAGTCGACGAGCAGTTCTTC. Its translation: CSARDLAGVDEQFF.

There are a few counts of this clonotype. This chain links TRBV15 with TRBJ2-5; D remains ambiguous. The CDR3 sequence is 14 residues long. Germline loops: CDR1 LNHNV, CDR2 YYDKDF (reference sequence). V shed 0 bases and J shed 7 bases, with 12 bases lying between them. For the CDR3, the DNA is TGTGCCACCAGCAGAGAAGACCGCGAAGGGACCCAGTACTTC. Its protein is CATSREDREGTQYF.

This sequence joins TRBV20-1 and TRBJ2-7, with 9 bases identical to TRBD1. Trimming took 5 bases from V and 1 from J; bases not matched to a gene: 12. Germline V lookup: CDR1 DFQATT, CDR2 SNEGSKA (reference sequence). This CDR3 contains 16 residues. The CDR3 nucleotides read TGCAGTGCTGGTAGACTCCCCGGGACAGGGTCCTACGAGCAGTACTTC. This gives the protein CSAGRLPGTGSYEQYF.

The chain has TRBV15 and TRBJ2-3; D uncertain. The V end was cut by 0 bases, the J end by 6 bases, with 13 bases between. The CDR3 runs to 15 residues. Germline assignment: CDR1 LNHNV and CDR2 YYDKDF (reference sequence). CDR3 nucleotide sequence: TGTGCCACCAGCAGAGAAGCAACCAGGCCGGATACGCAGTATTTT. This encodes CATSREATRPDTQYF.

This clonotype has just a few counts. The V gene is TRBV29-1, the J gene TRBJ2-4; 9 bases agree with TRBD1. The end of the DNA fits TRBJ2-7 better, so the J call may be wrong. This CDR3 region has 13 residues. From germline, CDR1 is SQVTM and CDR2 ANQGSEA. In DNA form, the CDR3 reads TGCAGCGGCGCGGGACAGGGAGGCCACGAGCAGTACTTC. Residues: CSGAGQGGHEQYF.

The gene calls are TRBV5-1 and TRBJ2-3; no clear D. CDR1 SGHRS and CDR2 YFSETQ come from the germline V gene. This CDR3 contains 14 residues. Trimming removed 1 base at V and 2 bases at J, with 8 bases between. In nucleotides, the CDR3 is TGCGCCAGCAGCTTGTCCCCTTACACAGATACGCAGTATTTT. Its translation is CASSLSPYTDTQYF.

This chain links TRBV5-5 with TRBJ2-7; a weak D match, TRBD1 (6 bases). Germline V gene data show CDR1 as SGHKS and CDR2 as YYEKEE (reference sequence). Between the trimmed V and J ends, which lost 0 bases and 7 bases, there was a span of 17 bases. This CDR3 is 15 amino acids long. In nucleotides, the CDR3 is TGTGCCAGCAGCTTGGCGACAACTTTACAGGGTGAGCAGTACTTC. It is translated as CASSLATTLQGEQYF. The whole variable domain, remainder taken from reference TRBV5-5 and TRBJ2-7, is DAGVTQSPTHLIKTRGQQVTLRCSPISGHKSVSWYQQVLGQGPQFIFQYYEKEERGRGNFPDRFSARQFPNYSSELNVNALLLGDSALYLCASSLATTLQGEQYFGPGTRLTVT.

The CDR3 spells CATSSSGRAGMYEQFF. The CDR3 DNA reads as TGTGCCACCAGCTCTAGCGGGAGGGCCGGAATGTATGAGCAGTTCTTC. V is TRBV24-1 and J is TRBJ2-1; 12 positions match TRBD2. The CDR3 runs to 16 residues. The V segment lost 7 bases and the J segment 8 bases; nucleotides outside the gene matches: 11. Germline V gene lookup returns CDR1 KGHDR and CDR2 SFDVKD.

This chain connects TRBV5-1 to TRBJ2-5; D call uncertain. Near its end, the DNA agrees better with TRBJ2-7, so the J call may be wrong. The germline V gene encodes CDR1 SGHRS and CDR2 YFSETQ. The CDR3 is 13 residues long. CDR3 protein: CASSPGPPDEQYF. CDR3 DNA sequence: TGCGCCAGCAGCCCAGGACCCCCAGACGAGCAGTACTTC.

The chain recombines TRBV4-2 with TRBJ2-1, with 8 bases identical to TRBD1. The germline V gene has CDR1 LGHNA and CDR2 YNFKEQ. Trimming at V came to 1 base and at J to 9 bases, leaving 8 bases not matched to a gene. This CDR3 is 15 amino acids long. Written as DNA, the CDR3 is TGTGCCAGCAGCCAAGCCTCGGACAGGGTGGGTGAGCAGTTCTTC. This codes for CASSQASDRVGEQFF.

The chain recombines TRBV20-1 with TRBJ2-7; D might be TRBD2 (6 bases). The J call may be faulty, since TRBJ2-4 better matches the DNA end. The CDR3 has 13 amino acids. The germline V gene encodes CDR1 DFQATT and CDR2 SNEGSKA (reference sequence). As DNA, the CDR3 is TGCAGTGCTCCCCAGGGAGGCAAAAACATTCAGTACTTC. Translating it yields CSAPQGGKNIQYF.